This entry lists 6 T cell receptor beta chains sequenced from one sample in a study of T cells in Graves' hyperthyroidism and ophthalmopathy. The investigators amplified TCR beta CDR3 regions from RNA transcripts. TCR CDR3 underwent first-round RT-PCR with the HTBI primer set. One entry per CDR3 protein, called by TCRdb with MiXCR from the multiplex PCR reads. There are hundreds of thousands of distinct CDR3 sequences in the sample; about a sixth occur only once, and about 50% lies in the top ten. Sequencing was performed on blood. The receptor source for this set is an older woman with Graves' ophthalmopathy.

This clonotype has a count of ten or more. The V and J genes are TRBV28 and TRBJ1-5, with D possibly TRBD1 on 5 matching bases. The germline V and J ends were trimmed by 7 bases and 0 bases, with 19 bases remaining between them. From germline, CDR1 is MDHEN and CDR2 SYDVKM. This CDR3 is 17 amino acids long. As DNA, the CDR3 is TGTGCCAGCATCGATAGGGGCTATCGCTCTAGCAATCAGCCCCAGCATTTT. Its protein product is CASIDRGYRSSNQPQHF. Complete variable domain (other parts from reference TRBV28 and TRBJ1-5): DVKVTQSSRYLVKRTGEKVFLECVQDMDHENMFWYRQDPGLGLRLIYFSYDVKMKEKGDIPEGYSVSREKKERFSLILESASTNQTSMYLCASIDRGYRSSNQPQHFGDGTRLSIL.

This clonotype was seen repeatedly, ten times or more. The chain uses TRBV6-1 and TRBJ2-5; 7 bases align to TRBD1. CDR3 length: 17 amino acids. The germline V gene has CDR1 MNHNS and CDR2 SASEGT. Trimming cost V 5 bases and J 5 bases; bases outside gene matches: 17. The CDR3 loop reads CASSPKGATRGSETQYF. The CDR3 DNA reads TGTGCCAGCAGTCCCAAGGGGGCCACCCGAGGGAGTGAGACCCAGTACTTC.

There are many counts of this clonotype. The chain uses TRBV28 and TRBJ1-5, with D hard to call. The CDR3 runs 14 residues. The germline gives CDR1 MDHEN, CDR2 SYDVKM. Trimming took off 7 bases at V and 3 bases at J, with 13 bases between the two ends. The CDR3 sequence is CASNVGRTNQPQHF. The CDR3, as DNA: TGTGCCAGCAATGTGGGCCGCACCAATCAGCCCCAGCATTTT.

This clonotype was seen ten or more times. V and J are TRBV12-3 or TRBV12-4 and TRBJ2-1, with a tentative D call TRBD1 (5 bases). The germline V and J ends were trimmed by 7 bases and 9 bases, with 19 bases remaining between them. The CDR3 has 14 residues. The CDR3 nucleotides read TGTGCCAGCATGGGCAGGGCAAGGAGAAGTGAGCAGTTCTTC. Its protein product is CASMGRARRSEQFF.

This clonotype was counted many times. The chain combines TRBV28 with TRBJ2-3; 7 bases are a match to TRBD2. The CDR3 has 13 amino acids. The V gene end was trimmed by 6 bases and the J gene end by 5 bases; junction bases not matched to a gene: 5. Per the germline V gene, CDR1 is MDHEN and CDR2 is SYDVKM. The CDR3 DNA reads as TGTGCCAGCAGAACCTTAGCGGGAGATACGCAGTATTTT. It yields the protein CASRTLAGDTQYF.

On this clonotype: A much larger clone lies a single base off, so this may be a read error. This likely comes from a read error, as the CDR3 has no conserved phenylalanine or tryptophan at its end. The chain uses TRBV7-9 and TRBJ1-1; D call uncertain. Per the germline V gene, CDR1 is SEHNR and CDR2 is FQNEAQ (reference sequence). There are 14 residues in the CDR3. The V end was cut by 4 bases, the J end by 1 base, with 10 bases between. The CDR3 DNA reads as TGTGCCAGCAGCTCCTGGACGGCGAACACTGAAGCTTTCTCT. Translated: CASSSWTANTEAFS.